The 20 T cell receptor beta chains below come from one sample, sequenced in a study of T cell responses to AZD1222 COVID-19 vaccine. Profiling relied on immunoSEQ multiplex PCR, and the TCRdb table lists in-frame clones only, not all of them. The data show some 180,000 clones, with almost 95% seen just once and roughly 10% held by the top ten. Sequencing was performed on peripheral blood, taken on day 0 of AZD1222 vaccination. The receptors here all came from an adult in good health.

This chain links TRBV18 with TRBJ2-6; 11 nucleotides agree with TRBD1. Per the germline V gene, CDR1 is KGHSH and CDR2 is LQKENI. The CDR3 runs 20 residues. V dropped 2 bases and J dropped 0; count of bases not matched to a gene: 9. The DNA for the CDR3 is TGTGCCAGCTCACCAACACGATCCGGGACAGGGGGCTCTGGGGCCAACGTCCTGACTTTC. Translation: CASSPTRSGTGGSGANVLTF.

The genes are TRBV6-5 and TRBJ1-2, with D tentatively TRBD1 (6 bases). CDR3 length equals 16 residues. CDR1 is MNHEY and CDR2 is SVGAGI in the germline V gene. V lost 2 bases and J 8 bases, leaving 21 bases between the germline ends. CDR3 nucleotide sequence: TGTGCCAGCAGTTACAGGACAGCCCGTTCTCTATCGGGCTACACCTTC. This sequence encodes CASSYRTARSLSGYTF.

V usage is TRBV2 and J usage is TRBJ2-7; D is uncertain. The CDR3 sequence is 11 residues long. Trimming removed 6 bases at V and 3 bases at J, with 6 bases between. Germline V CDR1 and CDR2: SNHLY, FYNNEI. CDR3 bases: TGTGCCAGCAGAGGCCACTACGAGCAGTACTTC. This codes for CASRGHYEQYF.

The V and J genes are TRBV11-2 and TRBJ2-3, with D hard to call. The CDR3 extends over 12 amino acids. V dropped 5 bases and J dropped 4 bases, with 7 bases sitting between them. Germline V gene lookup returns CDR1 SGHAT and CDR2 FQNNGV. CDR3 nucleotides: TGTGCCAGCAGCCGAATGGCAGATACGCAGTATTTT. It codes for CASSRMADTQYF.

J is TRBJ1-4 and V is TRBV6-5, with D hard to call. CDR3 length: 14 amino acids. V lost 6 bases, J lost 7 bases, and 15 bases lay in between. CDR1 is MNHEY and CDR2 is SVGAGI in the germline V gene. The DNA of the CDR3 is TGTGCCAGCAGCTCCCAGGCCAAGGGTGAAAAACTGTTTTTT. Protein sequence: CASSSQAKGEKLFF.

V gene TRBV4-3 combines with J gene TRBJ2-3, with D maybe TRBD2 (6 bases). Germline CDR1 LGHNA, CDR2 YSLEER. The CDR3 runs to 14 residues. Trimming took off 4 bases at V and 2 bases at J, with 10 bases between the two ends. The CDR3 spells CASSRGGATDTQYF. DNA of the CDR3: TGCGCCAGCAGCCGGGGCGGGGCCACAGATACGCAGTATTTT.

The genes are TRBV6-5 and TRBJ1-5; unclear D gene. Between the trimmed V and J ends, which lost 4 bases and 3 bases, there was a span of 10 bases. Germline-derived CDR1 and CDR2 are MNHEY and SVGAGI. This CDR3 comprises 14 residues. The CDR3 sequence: CASSFDRDNQPQHF. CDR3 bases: TGTGCCAGCAGTTTTGACCGGGACAATCAGCCCCAGCATTTT.

Here the CDR3 reads CASRRGEDTQYF. The CDR3 DNA is TGTGCCAGCAGGCGGGGGGAAGATACGCAGTATTTT. The rearrangement joins TRBV6-5 to TRBJ2-3; 8 bases line up with TRBD2. V trimming: 6 bases; J trimming: 5 bases; junction bases outside the gene matches: 1. CDR1 and CDR2 from the germline V gene are MNHEY and SVGAGI. The CDR3 extends over 12 amino acids.

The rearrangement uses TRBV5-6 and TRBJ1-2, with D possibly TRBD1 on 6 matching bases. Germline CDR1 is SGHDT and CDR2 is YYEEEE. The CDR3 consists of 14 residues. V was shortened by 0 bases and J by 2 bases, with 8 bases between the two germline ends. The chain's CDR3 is CASSLVDRNYGYTF. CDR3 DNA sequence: TGTGCCAGCAGCTTGGTGGACAGAAACTATGGCTACACCTTC.

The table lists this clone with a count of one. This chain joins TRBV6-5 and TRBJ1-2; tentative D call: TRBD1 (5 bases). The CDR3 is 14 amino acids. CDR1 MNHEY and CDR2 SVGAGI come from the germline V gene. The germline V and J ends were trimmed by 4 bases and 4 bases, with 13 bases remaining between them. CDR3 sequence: CASSSPGRAYGYTF. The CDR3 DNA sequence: TGTGCCAGCAGTTCACCCGGCAGGGCCTATGGCTACACCTTC.

The CDR3 DNA follows: TGCAGCGTTGACCCACAGGGTGGTGTACCGGGGGGCGATGAGCAGTTCTTC. It translates to CSVDPQGGVPGGDEQFF. V and J are TRBV29-1 and TRBJ2-1, with D possibly TRBD2 on 7 matching bases. The germline V gene encodes CDR1 SQVTM and CDR2 ANQGSEA. The V and J ends lost 3 bases and 8 bases respectively, with 26 bases between them. The CDR3 contains 17 residues.

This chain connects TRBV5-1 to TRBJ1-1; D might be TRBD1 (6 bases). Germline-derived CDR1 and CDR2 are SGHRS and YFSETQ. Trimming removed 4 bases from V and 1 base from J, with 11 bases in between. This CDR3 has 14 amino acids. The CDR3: CASSPRQANTEAFF. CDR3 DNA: TGCGCCAGCAGCCCCCGACAGGCGAACACTGAAGCTTTCTTT.

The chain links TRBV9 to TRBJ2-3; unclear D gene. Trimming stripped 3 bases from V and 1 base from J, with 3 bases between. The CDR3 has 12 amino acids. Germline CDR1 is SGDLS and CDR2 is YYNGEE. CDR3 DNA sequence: TGTGCCAGCAGCGGACGCACAGATACGCAGTATTTT. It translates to CASSGRTDTQYF.

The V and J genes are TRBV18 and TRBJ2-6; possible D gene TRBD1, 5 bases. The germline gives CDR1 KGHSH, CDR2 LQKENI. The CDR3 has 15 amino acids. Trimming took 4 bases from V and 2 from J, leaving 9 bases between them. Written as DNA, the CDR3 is TGTGCCAGCTCACTGACAGCTGCTGGGGCCAACGTCCTGACTTTC. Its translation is CASSLTAAGANVLTF.

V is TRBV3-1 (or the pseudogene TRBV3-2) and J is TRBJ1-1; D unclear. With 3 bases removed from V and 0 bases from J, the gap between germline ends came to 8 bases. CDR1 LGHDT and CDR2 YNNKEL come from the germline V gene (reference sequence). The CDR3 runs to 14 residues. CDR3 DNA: TGTGCCAGCAGCCAGGTAGCCCTGAACACTGAAGCTTTCTTT. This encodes CASSQVALNTEAFF.

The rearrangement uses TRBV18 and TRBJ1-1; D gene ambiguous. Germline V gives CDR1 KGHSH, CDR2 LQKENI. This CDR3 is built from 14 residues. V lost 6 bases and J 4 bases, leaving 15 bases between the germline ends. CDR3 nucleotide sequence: TGTGCCAGCTCGGAGGGTAGGTTGAGCACTGAAGCTTTCTTT. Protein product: CASSEGRLSTEAFF.

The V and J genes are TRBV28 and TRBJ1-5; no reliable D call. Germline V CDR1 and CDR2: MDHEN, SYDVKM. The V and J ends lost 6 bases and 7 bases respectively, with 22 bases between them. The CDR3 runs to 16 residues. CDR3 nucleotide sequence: TGTGCCAGCAGCGAATTTAAGTTGTCTACCAACCAGCCCCAGCATTTT. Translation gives CASSEFKLSTNQPQHF.

This chain's CDR3 is CASSLDGGGNTEAFF. For the CDR3, the DNA is TGTGCCAGCAGCCTGGACGGCGGGGGGAACACTGAAGCTTTCTTT. The chain carries TRBV4-2 and TRBJ1-1, with D perhaps TRBD1 (5 bases). Trimming left V 4 bases short and J 1 base short, with 13 bases between. This CDR3 spans 15 amino acids. The germline V gene encodes CDR1 LGHNA and CDR2 YNFKEQ.

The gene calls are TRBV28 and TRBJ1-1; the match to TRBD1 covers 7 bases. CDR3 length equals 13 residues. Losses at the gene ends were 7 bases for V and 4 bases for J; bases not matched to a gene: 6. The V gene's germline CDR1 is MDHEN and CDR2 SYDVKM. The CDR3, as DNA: TGTGCCAGCAAGACAGGGACGCGCACTGAAGCTTTCTTT. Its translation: CASKTGTRTEAFF. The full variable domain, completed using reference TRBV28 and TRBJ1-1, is DVKVTQSSRYLVKRTGEKVFLECVQDMDHENMFWYRQDPGLGLRLIYFSYDVKMKEKGDIPEGYSVSREKKERFSLILESASTNQTSMYLCASKTGTRTEAFFGQGTRLTVV.

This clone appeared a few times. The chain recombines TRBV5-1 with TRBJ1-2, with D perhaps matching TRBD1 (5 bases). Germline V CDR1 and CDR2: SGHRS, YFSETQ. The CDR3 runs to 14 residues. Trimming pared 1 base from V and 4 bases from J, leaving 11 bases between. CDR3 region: CASSLTIQGYGYTF. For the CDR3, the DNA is TGCGCCAGCAGCTTGACCATTCAGGGCTATGGCTACACCTTC.